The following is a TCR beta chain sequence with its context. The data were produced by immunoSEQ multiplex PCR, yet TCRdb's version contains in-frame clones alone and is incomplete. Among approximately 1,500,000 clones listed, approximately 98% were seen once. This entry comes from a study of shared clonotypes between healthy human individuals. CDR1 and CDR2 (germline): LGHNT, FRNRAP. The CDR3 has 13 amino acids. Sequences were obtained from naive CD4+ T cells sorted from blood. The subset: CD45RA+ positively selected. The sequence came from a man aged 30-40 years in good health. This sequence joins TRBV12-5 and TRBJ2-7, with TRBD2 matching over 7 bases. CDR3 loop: CASASGEDYEQYF. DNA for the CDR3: TGTGCCTCGGCTAGCGGCGAAGACTACGAGCAGTACTTC. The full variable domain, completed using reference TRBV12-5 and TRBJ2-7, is DARVTQTPRHKVTEMGQEVTMRCQPILGHNTVFWYRQTMMQGLELLAYFRNRAPLDDSGMPKDRFSAEMPDATLATLKIQPSEPRDSAVYFCASASGEDYEQYFGPGTRLTVT.